The text below deals with one T cell receptor beta chain. The sample belongs to a study of blood T cell repertoires in COVID-19. Sequenced by immunoSEQ multiplex PCR; TCRdb stores in-frame clones only, minus some. Among approximately 160,000 clones listed, approximately 85% were seen once. CDR1 and CDR2 from the germline V gene are LNHNV and YYDKDF (reference sequence). CDR3 length equals 16 residues. The trim removed 4 bases at V and 0 bases at J, leaving 6 bases unmatched. The rearrangement links TRBV15 to TRBJ2-7; 10 positions match TRBD2. The origin of this receptor is a man aged 55 to 70 with active or convalescent COVID-19. The sequenced material came from peripheral blood. CDR3 in amino acids: CATSMSSGRFSYEQYF. The CDR3 DNA reads as TGTGCCACCAGCATGTCTAGCGGGAGATTCTCCTACGAGCAGTACTTC.